The T cell receptor beta chain described here comes from a study of T cells in Graves' hyperthyroidism and ophthalmopathy. Researchers amplified the TCR beta CDR3 regions from RNA transcripts. RT-PCR in the first round (using the HTBI primer set) targeted the TCR CDR3. MiXCR, run by TCRdb on the multiplex PCR reads, gives a single entry per CDR3 protein. The table lists about 260,000 distinct CDR3 sequences, about a sixth of them singletons. V lost 8 bases and J lost 3, with 14 bases in between. This CDR3 region has 13 residues. Germline assignment: CDR1 MNHEY and CDR2 SVGEGT. The sequenced material came from blood. The receptor comes from a woman under 30 with Graves' ophthalmopathy. V gene TRBV6-2 or TRBV6-3 combines with J gene TRBJ2-7; D may be TRBD1 or TRBD2 (5 bases each). The CDR3 here is CASHRGPLYEQYF. In nucleotides, the CDR3 is TGTGCCAGCCACCGGGGACCACTCTACGAGCAGTACTTC.